A single sample gave rise to the 11 T cell receptor beta chains below, sequenced in a study of tumor-infiltrating lymphocytes in primary liver carcinoma. Reverse transcription of about 500 ng total RNA with a constant-region primer produced TCR beta cDNA. Nested multiplex PCR, run for three rounds with slightly modified ARM-PCR, yielded TCR beta libraries. Forward primers for TRBV1-TRBV30 and a C-beta reverse primer served the first two PCR rounds, at roughly 10 cycles each. TCRdb re-derived calls from the multiplex PCR reads in MiXCR, one entry per CDR3 protein. The sample lists approximately 60,000 distinct CDR3 sequences, about three quarters occurring once. Extraction of RNA together with DNA used 20-30 mg of unsorted bulk tissue. The sequenced sample was liver tumor tissue from sampling region 2. Subset denoted: tumor region T2, inferior pole. These receptors all come from a man aged 40-49 years with primary liver carcinoma and hepatitis B virus infection.

The gene calls are TRBV6-2 or TRBV6-3 and TRBJ2-7; possibly TRBD2 for D (5 bases). CDR3 size: 12 residues. The germline V and J ends were trimmed by 9 bases and 8 bases, with 17 bases remaining between them. In germline, CDR1 is MNHEY, CDR2 SVGEGT. CDR3 DNA sequence: TGTGCCAGAACGGAGAGGGTAGGCAAGCAGTACTTC. Translated: CARTERVGKQYF.

This clonotype was recorded only once. One end of the junction is discordant with germline, which a read error may explain. The genes are TRBV5-1 and TRBJ2-3; 8 positions agree with TRBD2. CDR1 is SGHRS, CDR2 YFSETQ, per germline. The CDR3 consists of 15 residues. CDR3 nucleotides: TGCGTCAGCAGCCCCCGACTAGCGAACACAGATACGAAGTATTTT. It encodes CVSSPRLANTDTKYF.

As to this clonotype: One end of the junction varies from germline; a read error may be responsible. V usage is TRBV29-1 and J usage is TRBJ1-2, with no clear D. The CDR3 consists of 15 residues. Germline V gene lookup returns CDR1 SQVTM and CDR2 ANQGSEA. CDR3: CSLEVPASASYGYTF. The CDR3 nucleotides are TGCAGCCTTGAAGTACCCGCCAGCGCCTCCTATGGCTACACCTTC.

The table lists this clonotype with many counts. This rearrangement joins TRBV6-2 or TRBV6-3 to TRBJ2-7; D call uncertain. Germline-derived CDR1 and CDR2 are MNHEY and SVGEGT. This CDR3 is 15 amino acids long. The germline V and J ends were trimmed by 11 bases and 6 bases, with 26 bases remaining between them. Written as DNA, the CDR3 is TGTGCCGCCGACGCAGCCTCCGGCCCCCTTGGCGAGCAGTACTTC. Its protein is CAADAASGPLGEQYF.

On this clonotype: A much bigger clone sits one base away, suggesting this may be a read error. The chain links TRBV4-1 to TRBJ2-1; no firm D call. The germline V gene has CDR1 MGHRA and CDR2 YSYEKL. The CDR3 length is 16 residues. The CDR3 coding sequence is TGCGCCAGCAGCCAAGAGGCCGCGATAGGGTACAATGAACAGTTCTTC. As protein: CASSQEAAIGYNEQFF.

The CDR3 DNA is TGTGACTGCAGCGCCGGGACGCGTGATTACAAGCAGTACTTC. Its translation is CDCSAGTRDYKQYF. The chain uses TRBV9 and TRBJ2-7, with D possibly called TRBD1 or TRBD2 (5 bases each). The germline CDR1 and CDR2 sequences are SGDLS and YYNGEE. This CDR3 is built from 14 residues.

To note about this clonotype: At one end the junction does not follow the germline gene, possibly because of a read error. In DNA form, the CDR3 reads TGTGCCAGCAACCTAACAGGGGGTATGAATACTGAAGCTTTCTTT. Protein product: CASNLTGGMNTEAFF. This chain connects TRBV6-5 to TRBJ1-1; TRBD1 agrees at 8 bases. CDR1 and CDR2 (germline): MNHEY, SVGAGI. The length of the CDR3 is 15 residues.

This clonotype has just a few counts. One end of the junction fails to match germline, which may point to a read error. This sequence joins TRBV7-9 and TRBJ2-2; the match to TRBD1 covers 9 bases. The CDR3 has 15 residues. CDR1 and CDR2 from the germline V gene are SEHNR and FQNEAQ (reference sequence). CDR3 sequence reads: CASSAGTGMAGELSF. CDR3 bases: TGTGCCAGCAGTGCCGGGACAGGGATGGCAGGGGAGCTGTCTTTT.

This clonotype was detected many times. V usage is TRBV11-1 and J usage is TRBJ2-7; a weak D match, TRBD2 (6 bases). V lost 2 bases and J 4 bases, leaving 15 bases between the germline ends. CDR3 size: 15 residues. Germline assignment: CDR1 SGHAT and CDR2 FQDESV (reference sequence). The CDR3 coding sequence is TGTGCCAGCAGCTTAACGGGATCGGGAGAATACGAGCAGTACTTC. Translation: CASSLTGSGEYEQYF.

The V gene is TRBV7-8, the J gene TRBJ2-3, with D uncertain. This CDR3 has 15 amino acids. Germline assignment: CDR1 SGHVS and CDR2 FQNEAQ. V shed 5 bases and J shed 5 bases, with 17 bases lying between them. The CDR3 is CASSRHWTSQDTQYF. The CDR3, as DNA: TGTGCCAGCAGCCGACACTGGACGAGCCAAGATACGCAGTATTTT.

This clonotype was detected ten times or more. This chain's CDR3 is CASSSTSGRLGETQYF. CDR3 DNA sequence: TGTGCCAGCAGTTCAACTAGCGGGAGGTTGGGAGAGACCCAGTACTTC. V usage is TRBV6-2 or TRBV6-3 and J usage is TRBJ2-5; 12 bases line up with TRBD2. The CDR3 is 16 residues long. V gave up 4 bases and J gave up 4 bases; unmatched junction bases: 7. The V gene's germline CDR1 is MNHEY and CDR2 SVGEGT.